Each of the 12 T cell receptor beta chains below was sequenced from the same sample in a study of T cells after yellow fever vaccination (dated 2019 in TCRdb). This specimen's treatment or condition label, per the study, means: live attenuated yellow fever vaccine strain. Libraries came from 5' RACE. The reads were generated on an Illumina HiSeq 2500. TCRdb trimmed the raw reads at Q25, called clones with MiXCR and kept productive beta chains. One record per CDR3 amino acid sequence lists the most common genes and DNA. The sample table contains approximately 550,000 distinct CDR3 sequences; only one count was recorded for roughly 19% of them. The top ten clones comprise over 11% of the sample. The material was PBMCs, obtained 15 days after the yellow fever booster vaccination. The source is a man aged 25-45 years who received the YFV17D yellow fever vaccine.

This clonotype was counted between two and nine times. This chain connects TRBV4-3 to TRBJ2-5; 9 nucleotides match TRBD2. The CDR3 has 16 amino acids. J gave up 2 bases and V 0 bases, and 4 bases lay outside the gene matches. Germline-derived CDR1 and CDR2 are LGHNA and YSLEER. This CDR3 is CASSQEAGGPQETQYF. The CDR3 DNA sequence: TGCGCCAGCAGCCAAGAAGCGGGAGGCCCTCAAGAGACCCAGTACTTC.

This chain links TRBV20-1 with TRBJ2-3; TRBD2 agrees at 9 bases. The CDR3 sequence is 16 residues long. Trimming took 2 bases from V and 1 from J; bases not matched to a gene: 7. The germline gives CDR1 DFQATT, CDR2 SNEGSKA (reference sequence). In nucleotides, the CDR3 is TGCAGTGCTAGAACCGTAGTAGCGGGAGGCACAGATACGCAGTATTTT. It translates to CSARTVVAGGTDTQYF.

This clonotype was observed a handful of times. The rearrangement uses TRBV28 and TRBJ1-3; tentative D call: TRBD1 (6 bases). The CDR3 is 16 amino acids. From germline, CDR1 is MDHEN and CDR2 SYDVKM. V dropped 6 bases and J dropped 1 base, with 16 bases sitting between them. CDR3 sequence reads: CASSPPWGRSGNTIYF. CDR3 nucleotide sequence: TGTGCCAGCAGCCCACCCTGGGGGCGATCTGGAAACACCATATATTTT.

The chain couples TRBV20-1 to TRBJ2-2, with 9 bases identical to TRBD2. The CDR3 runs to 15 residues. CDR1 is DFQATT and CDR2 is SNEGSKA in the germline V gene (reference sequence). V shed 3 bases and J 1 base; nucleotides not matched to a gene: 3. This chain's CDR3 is CSASSAGGNTGELFF. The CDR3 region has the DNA TGCAGTGCTAGCTCAGCGGGAGGGAACACCGGGGAGCTGTTTTTT.

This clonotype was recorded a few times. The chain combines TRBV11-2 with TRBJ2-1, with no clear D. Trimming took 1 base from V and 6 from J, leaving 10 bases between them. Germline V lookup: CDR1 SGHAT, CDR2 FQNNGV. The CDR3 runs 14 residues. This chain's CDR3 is CASSLASPFNEQFF. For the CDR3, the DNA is TGTGCCAGCAGCTTAGCGTCCCCGTTCAATGAGCAGTTCTTC.

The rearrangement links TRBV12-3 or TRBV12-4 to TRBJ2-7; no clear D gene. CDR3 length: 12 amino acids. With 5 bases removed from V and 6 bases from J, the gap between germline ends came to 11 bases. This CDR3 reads CASSRPRGEQYF. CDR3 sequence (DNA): TGTGCCAGCAGTCGGCCCCGAGGCGAGCAGTACTTC.

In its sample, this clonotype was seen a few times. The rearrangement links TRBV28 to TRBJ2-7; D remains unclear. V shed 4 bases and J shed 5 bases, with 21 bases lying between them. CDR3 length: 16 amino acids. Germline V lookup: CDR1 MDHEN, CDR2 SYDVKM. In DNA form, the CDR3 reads TGTGCCAGCAGTTCTGCGGACCCTCCCGAAGAAAACGAGCAGTACTTC. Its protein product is CASSSADPPEENEQYF.

CDR3 loop: CASSFGDYNEQFF. DNA for the CDR3: TGTGCCAGCAGCTTCGGGGATTACAATGAGCAGTTCTTC. The chain joins TRBV5-5 to TRBJ2-1; TRBD2 is a possible D gene (5 bases). CDR1 is SGHKS and CDR2 is YYEKEE in the germline V gene (reference sequence). This CDR3 has 13 residues. V was clipped by 2 bases and J by 4 bases, with 7 bases between them.

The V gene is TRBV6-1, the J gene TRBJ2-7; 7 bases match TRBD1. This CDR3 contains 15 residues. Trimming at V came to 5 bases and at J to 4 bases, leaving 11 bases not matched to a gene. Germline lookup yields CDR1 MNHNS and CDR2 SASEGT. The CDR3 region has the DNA TGTGCCAGCAGTAGAAGGGGGCCGACTTCTTACGAGCAGTACTTC. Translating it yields CASSRRGPTSYEQYF.

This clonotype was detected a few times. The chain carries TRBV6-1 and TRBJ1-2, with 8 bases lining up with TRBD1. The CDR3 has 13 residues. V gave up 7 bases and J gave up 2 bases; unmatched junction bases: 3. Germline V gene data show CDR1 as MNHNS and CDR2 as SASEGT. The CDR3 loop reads CASTRDRNYGYTF. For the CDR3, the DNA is TGTGCCAGCACCAGGGACAGGAACTATGGCTACACCTTC.

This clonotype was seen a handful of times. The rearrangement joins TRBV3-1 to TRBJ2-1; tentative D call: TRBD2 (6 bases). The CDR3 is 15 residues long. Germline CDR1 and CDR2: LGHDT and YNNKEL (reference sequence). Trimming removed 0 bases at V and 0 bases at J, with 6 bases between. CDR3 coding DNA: TGTGCCAGCAGCCAAGAGGGGGGCTCCTACAATGAGCAGTTCTTC. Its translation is CASSQEGGSYNEQFF.

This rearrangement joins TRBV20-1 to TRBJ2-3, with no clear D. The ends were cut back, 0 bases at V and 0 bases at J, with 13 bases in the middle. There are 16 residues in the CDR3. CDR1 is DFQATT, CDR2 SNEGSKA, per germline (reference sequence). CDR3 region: CSARDRPKPSTDTQYF. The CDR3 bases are TGCAGTGCTAGAGATCGGCCAAAGCCTAGCACAGATACGCAGTATTTT.